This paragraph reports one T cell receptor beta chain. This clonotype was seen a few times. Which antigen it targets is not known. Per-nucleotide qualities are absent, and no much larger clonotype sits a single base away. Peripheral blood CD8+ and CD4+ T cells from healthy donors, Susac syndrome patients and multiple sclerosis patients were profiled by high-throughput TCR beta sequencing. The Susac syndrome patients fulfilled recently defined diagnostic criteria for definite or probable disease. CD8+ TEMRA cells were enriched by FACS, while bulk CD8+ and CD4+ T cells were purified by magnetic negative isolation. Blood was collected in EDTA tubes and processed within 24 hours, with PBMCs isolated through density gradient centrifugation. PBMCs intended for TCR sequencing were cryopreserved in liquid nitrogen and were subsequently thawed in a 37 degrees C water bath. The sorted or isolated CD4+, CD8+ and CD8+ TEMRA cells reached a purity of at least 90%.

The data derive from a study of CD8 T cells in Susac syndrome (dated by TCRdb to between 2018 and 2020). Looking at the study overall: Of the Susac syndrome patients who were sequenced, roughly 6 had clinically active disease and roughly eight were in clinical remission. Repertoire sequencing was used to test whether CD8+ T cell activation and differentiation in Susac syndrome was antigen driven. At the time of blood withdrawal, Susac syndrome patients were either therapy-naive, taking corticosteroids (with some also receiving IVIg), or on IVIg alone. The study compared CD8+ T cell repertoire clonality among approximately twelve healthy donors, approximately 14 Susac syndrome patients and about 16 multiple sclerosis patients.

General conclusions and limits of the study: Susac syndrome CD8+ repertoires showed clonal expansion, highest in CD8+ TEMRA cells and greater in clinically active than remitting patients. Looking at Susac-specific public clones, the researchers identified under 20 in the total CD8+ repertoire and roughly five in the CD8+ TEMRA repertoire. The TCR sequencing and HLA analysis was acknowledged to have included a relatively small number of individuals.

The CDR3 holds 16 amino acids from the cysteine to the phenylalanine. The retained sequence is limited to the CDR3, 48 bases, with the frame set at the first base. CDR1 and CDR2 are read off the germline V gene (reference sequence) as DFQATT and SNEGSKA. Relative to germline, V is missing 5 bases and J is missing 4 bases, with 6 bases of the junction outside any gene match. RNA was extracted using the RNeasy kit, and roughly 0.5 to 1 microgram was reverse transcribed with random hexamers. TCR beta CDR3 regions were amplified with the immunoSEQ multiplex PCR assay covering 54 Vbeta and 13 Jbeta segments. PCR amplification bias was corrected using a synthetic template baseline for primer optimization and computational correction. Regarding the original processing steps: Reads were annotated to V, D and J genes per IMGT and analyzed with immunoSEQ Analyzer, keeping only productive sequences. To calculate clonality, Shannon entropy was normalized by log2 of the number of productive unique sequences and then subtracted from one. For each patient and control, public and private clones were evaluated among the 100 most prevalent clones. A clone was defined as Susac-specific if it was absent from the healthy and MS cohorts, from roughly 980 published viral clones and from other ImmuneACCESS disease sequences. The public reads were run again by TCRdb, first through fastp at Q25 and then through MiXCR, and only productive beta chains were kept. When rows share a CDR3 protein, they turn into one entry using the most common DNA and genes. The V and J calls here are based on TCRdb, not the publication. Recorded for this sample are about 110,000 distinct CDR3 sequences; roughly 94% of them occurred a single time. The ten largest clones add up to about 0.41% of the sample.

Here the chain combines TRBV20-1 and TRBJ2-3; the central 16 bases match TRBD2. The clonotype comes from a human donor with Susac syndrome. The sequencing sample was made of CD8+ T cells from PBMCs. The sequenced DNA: TGCAGTGCTCGGGGACTAGCGGGGGGGCGCTCAGATACGCAGTATTTT. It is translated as CSARGLAGGRSDTQYF.